This passage covers 13 T cell receptor beta chains from one sample sequenced in a study of blood T cell repertoires in COVID-19. TCRdb's copy holds only in-frame clones and misses some; the assay was immunoSEQ multiplex PCR. Of roughly 260,000 clones listed, 80% to 90% were seen once; the top ten hold 2.5% to 3%. Sequencing was done on a sample of PBMCs or T cells enriched from blood (not recorded which). These receptors all stem from a woman under 40 with acute COVID-19.

About this clone: Within the sample, other DNA sequences also encode this same CDR3. V is TRBV4-1 and J is TRBJ1-2; D unresolved. Trimming shortened V by 0 bases and J by 3 bases, and 5 bases separated the two germline ends. CDR3 length: 13 residues. From germline, CDR1 is MGHRA and CDR2 YSYEKL. CDR3 in DNA: TGCGCCAGCAGCCAAGATCTATACTATGGCTACACCTTC. Protein sequence: CASSQDLYYGYTF.

The chain carries TRBV7-9 and TRBJ2-2, with TRBD1 matching 8 bases. Trimming removed 5 bases from V and 4 bases from J; junction bases left unmatched: 6. Germline CDR1 and CDR2: SEHNR and FQNEAQ (reference sequence). The CDR3 length is 15 residues. As DNA, the CDR3 is TGTGCCAGCAGCCCCCCAGGGGGCACCACCGGGGAGCTGTTTTTT. The encoded protein is CASSPPGGTTGELFF.

This chain joins TRBV5-5 and TRBJ2-7; possibly TRBD2 for D (5 bases). From germline, CDR1 is SGHKS and CDR2 YYEKEE (reference sequence). This CDR3 has 13 amino acids. Trimming removed 2 bases from V and 3 bases from J, with 9 bases in between. The CDR3 reads CASSFYGGYEQYF. The CDR3 region has the DNA TGTGCCAGCAGCTTTTATGGAGGCTACGAGCAGTACTTC.

On this clone itself: The junction departs from germline at one end; a sequencing error may be responsible. The chain is built from TRBV10-2 and TRBJ2-3; tentatively, D is TRBD2 (7 bases). CDR3 length: 13 amino acids. Germline CDR1 is WSHSY and CDR2 is SAAADI. For the CDR3, the DNA is TGCGCCAGCGGTGAGGGGGGGGGAGATACGCAGTATTTT. Its translation is CASGEGGGDTQYF.

The V gene is TRBV15, the J gene TRBJ1-1, with 8 bases that match TRBD1. CDR1 is LNHNV, CDR2 YYDKDF, per germline (reference sequence). This CDR3 has 16 amino acids. Losses at the gene ends were 1 base for V and 6 bases for J; bases not matched to a gene: 10. The CDR3 reads CATSRGTGWGESEAFF. The DNA for the CDR3 is TGTGCCACCAGCAGAGGGACAGGGTGGGGGGAGTCTGAAGCTTTCTTT.

The V call is TRBV13, the J call TRBJ1-1, with D uncertain. V gave up 0 bases and J gave up 0 bases, with 11 bases separating them. The CDR3 covers 16 residues. The germline V gene encodes CDR1 PRHDT and CDR2 FYEKMQ (reference sequence). As DNA, the CDR3 is TGTGCCAGCAGCTTAGGCCAGGCCGGCCTGAACACTGAAGCTTTCTTT. It yields the protein CASSLGQAGLNTEAFF.

The V call is TRBV11-2, the J call TRBJ1-4; D may be TRBD1 (5 bases). Per the germline V gene, CDR1 is SGHAT and CDR2 is FQNNGV. The CDR3 extends over 14 amino acids. V lost 5 bases, J lost 8 bases, and 15 bases lay in between. In nucleotides, the CDR3 is TGTGCCAGCAGCCGGACGGCTGGGGGGGAAAAACTGTTTTTT. It codes for CASSRTAGGEKLFF.

This clone was counted once. The rearrangement links TRBV12-3 or TRBV12-4 to TRBJ2-7; D might be TRBD1 (5 bases). V was clipped by 10 bases and J by 7 bases, with 20 bases between them. CDR3 length: 13 amino acids. The CDR3 DNA follows: TGTGCCACCGCCCAACTGGACACTGGGGAGCAGTACTTC. Protein sequence: CATAQLDTGEQYF.

This clone occurred once. The CDR3 sequence is CSGTGGGTEAFF. CDR3 nucleotides: TGCAGCGGGACAGGGGGCGGCACTGAAGCTTTCTTT. The chain has TRBV29-1 and TRBJ1-1; TRBD1 agrees at 11 bases. The CDR3 has 12 amino acids. Germline lookup yields CDR1 SQVTM and CDR2 ANQGSEA. V lost 7 bases, J lost 4 bases, and 2 bases stayed unmatched.

This clone was picked up a small number of times. The rearrangement links TRBV12-3 or TRBV12-4 to TRBJ2-1; D possibly corresponds to TRBD1 (5 bases). The CDR3 length is 11 residues. Between the trimmed V and J ends, which lost 3 bases and 16 bases, there was a span of 13 bases. DNA for the CDR3: TGTGCCAGCAGTTTGGCAGGGTGGGTTTTCTTC. Translation gives CASSLAGWVFF.

The chain has TRBV5-8 and TRBJ2-7, with TRBD1 matching over 7 bases. CDR1 is SGHTS, CDR2 YDEGEE, per germline. The CDR3 spans 19 residues. V dropped 4 bases and J dropped 3; count of bases not matched to a gene: 22. CDR3 coding DNA: TGTGCCAGCAGCGGGCGACAGGGAATGGTCGGCTTAGGAAACTACGAGCAGTACTTC. Its protein product is CASSGRQGMVGLGNYEQYF.

This chain uses TRBV27 with TRBJ1-1, with D hard to call. Germline V gene data show CDR1 as MNHEY and CDR2 as SMNVEV (reference sequence). The V gene lost 5 bases and the J gene lost 7 bases, with 17 bases spanning the gap. The CDR3 contains 14 residues. DNA for the CDR3: TGTGCCAGCAGTCAAACCGGTGCGCGGCGTGAAGCTTTCTTT. Amino acid sequence: CASSQTGARREAFF.

The CDR3, as DNA: TGTGCCAGCAGCGCAACGAGAGGTTGGAAACTGTTTTTT. Protein: CASSATRGWKLFF. The V and J genes are TRBV3-1 (or the pseudogene TRBV3-2) and TRBJ1-4; D gene ambiguous. The ends were cut back, 5 bases at V and 11 bases at J, with 15 bases in the middle. Germline V gene data show CDR1 as LGHDT and CDR2 as YNNKEL (reference sequence). The CDR3 covers 13 residues.